This TCR beta chain originates from a study of identical twins. Template switching introduced a universal primer site, and the cDNA bore unique molecular identifiers. TCRdb independently ran MiXCR on the 5' RACE reads; one entry per CDR3 protein. The table shows approximately 1.8 million distinct CDR3 sequences, with about 32% occurring only once. Healthy Caucasians were all of the donors. Notes on this clonotype: The antigen remains unidentified. One base away lies a much larger clone, so this may be a sequencing read error.

The study's findings and limits: While abundant cord blood beta clonotypes carried fewer insertions, memory repertoires showed no such pattern. In drawing conclusions, the study used cross-sectional statistical analysis and did not follow the same donors.

This CDR3 comprises 15 residues. Trimming removed 1 base at V and 9 bases at J, with 16 bases between. This chain joins TRBV12-3 or TRBV12-4 and TRBJ2-1; TRBD1 might be the D (5 bases). The sample was cord blood. The sequence was obtained from a newborn girl in good health. DNA of the CDR3: TGTGCCAGCAGTTTAGTGAGCAGGGTAATAGGTGAGCAGTTCTTC. This sequence encodes CASSLVSRVIGEQFF.